One T cell receptor beta chain is described in this entry. Its antigen remains undetermined. The input lacks base qualities; no much larger clone sits a single base away. This entry is derived from a study of OX40 agonist ivuxolimab in advanced cancers. About the full investigation: Ivuxolimab was an agonistic, fully human IgG2 monoclonal antibody directed against OX40 (CD134), a costimulatory receptor. Partial responses were achieved by three dose-escalation patients, of whom one had hepatocellular carcinoma and two had cutaneous melanoma. The paper reports the monotherapy dose-escalation portion (N of about 52 patients) of the phase I ivuxolimab trial. Intravenous ivuxolimab was administered to patients every 2 weeks at six dose levels: 0.01, 0.1, 0.3, 1.5, 3 and 10 mg/kg. Patients were allowed to have had prior anti-PD-1, anti-PD-L1 or anti-CTLA-4 therapy, and less than 45% of the dose-escalation patients had previously received checkpoint inhibitors. Among the approximately 50 dose-escalation patients, some 20 had hepatocellular carcinoma, 15 or so melanoma, 9 renal cell carcinoma and 9 head and neck cancer. The purpose of peripheral TCRbeta sequencing was to test whether ivuxolimab changed TCR sequence diversity and led to clonal T-cell expansion. A male proportion of around 83% and a mean age of 60 years, ranging from roughly 23 to 79, were recorded for the dose-escalation cohort.

Beyond this particular receptor, the publication reports: In the 0.1-3.0 mg/kg groups, partial responders had among the lowest normalized peripheral clonal expansion, particularly in CD8+ T cells. On average, CD8+ T cells showed more expanded clones than CD4+ T cells after ivuxolimab. The antigen specificity of the clonally expanded peripheral T cells was not determined. Clonal expansion of both CD4+ and CD8+ blood T cells was observed from baseline to week 6 at doses 0.1 to 3.0 mg/kg. Low levels of normalized T-cell clonal expansion were also seen in some patients who did not respond.

To sequence the TCRbeta CDR3 region, genomic DNA was isolated from the sorted cells. The immunoSEQ Assay was used for sequencing of TCRbeta CDR3 regions. Imported from immuneACCESS, the table was reduced by TCRdb to in-frame sequences with V and J called. These copies leave out some clones; in studies compared against another copy, an unresolved V gene accounts for under half, and the cause of the remainder is not known. This sample lists around 100,000 clones; 90% were detected once. The ten top clones hold around 0.16% of the sample. The CDR3 measures 15 amino acids from cysteine to phenylalanine. The only DNA kept is the CDR3, 45 bases in frame from the first base. CDR1 and CDR2, looked up from the germline V gene, are SQVTM and ANQGSEA. Clipping removes 5 bases from V and 7 bases from J, with 15 as the unmatched junction base count. The trial excluded patients who had a history of autoimmune disease or were on systemic immunosuppression. In every dose cohort, peripheral blood was drawn for TCR sequencing at baseline, cycle 4 day 1, and cycle 7 day 1. Samples were obtained from an open-label, multicenter, first-in-human phase I dose-escalation trial of ivuxolimab. Adults with locally advanced or metastatic melanoma, renal cell, hepatocellular, or head and neck squamous cell carcinoma were enrolled in the trial. Before TCR sequencing, CD4+ T cells and CD8+ T cells from peripheral blood were sorted into separate populations.

The source was CD4+ or CD8+ T cells sorted from blood, collected in a trial of the OX40 agonist ivuxolimab. The chain is made from TRBV29-1 and TRBJ2-7, and 9 bases in between align with TRBD1. The receptor's source is an adult with an advanced solid tumor such as melanoma, head and neck, liver or kidney cancer. CDR3 sequence: CSVQSPHLQGAEQYF. The DNA reads as follows: TGCAGCGTTCAGTCGCCACACCTACAGGGGGCAGAGCAGTACTTC.